This T cell receptor (beta chain) was retrieved from a study of shared T cell receptors in the human thymus. Libraries were prepared by immunoSEQ multiplex PCR; TCRdb keeps only in-frame clonotypes and omits some of them. The sample lists hundreds of thousands of clones, more than 70% occurring once. J lost 4 bases, V lost 2 bases, and 8 bases had no gene match. Looked up from germline, CDR1 is SGHRS and CDR2 is YFSETQ. The CDR3 is made up of 16 amino acids. These data were also filed under a second study, of human thymus T cells. Per that paper: Resections obtained during corrective heart surgery supplied the thymus tissue. Thymic and blood repertoires showed apparently biased V and J gene usage.

The rearrangement uses TRBV5-1 and TRBJ2-5; 10 bases match TRBD2. The sample comprised thymocytes. The clonotype was recovered from a boy younger than two with a congenital heart defect. CDR3 nucleotides: TGCGCCAGCAGCTTATCATCAAGCGGGAGGGCAGAGACCCAGTACTTC. It encodes CASSLSSSGRAETQYF.